This T cell receptor (beta chain) was recovered during a study of T cell repertoires in cytomegalovirus infection. Study at large: Carrying CMV and the relevant HLA type showed in public TCR beta signatures. General observations from the study: Across the ex vivo response, the dominant clonotypes were HLA-C-restricted CMV-specific TCR beta clonotypes.

TCRdb re-called the reads with MiXCR, one entry per CDR3 protein. The sample has 250,000 to 300,000 distinct CDR3 sequences, 22% seen once. This clonotype came up a few times. Its specificity is not known. Deletions cut 5 bases from V and 0 bases from J, with 23 bases between. The CDR3 is made up of 19 amino acids. The sample here was cultured PBMCs, taken from culture after CMV antigen stimulation. The chain recombines TRBV12-3 or TRBV12-4 with TRBJ2-1; D possibly uses TRBD1 or TRBD2 (6 bases each). This receptor was identified in a human donor in good health (CMV status not recorded). Some clones in this sample may be carry-over from other donors' samples. CDR3 nucleotide sequence: TGTGCCAGCAGTAGGGGGTGGGGGGAAACCTCAAGCTCCTACAATGAGCAGTTCTTC. Translating it yields CASSRGWGETSSSYNEQFF.